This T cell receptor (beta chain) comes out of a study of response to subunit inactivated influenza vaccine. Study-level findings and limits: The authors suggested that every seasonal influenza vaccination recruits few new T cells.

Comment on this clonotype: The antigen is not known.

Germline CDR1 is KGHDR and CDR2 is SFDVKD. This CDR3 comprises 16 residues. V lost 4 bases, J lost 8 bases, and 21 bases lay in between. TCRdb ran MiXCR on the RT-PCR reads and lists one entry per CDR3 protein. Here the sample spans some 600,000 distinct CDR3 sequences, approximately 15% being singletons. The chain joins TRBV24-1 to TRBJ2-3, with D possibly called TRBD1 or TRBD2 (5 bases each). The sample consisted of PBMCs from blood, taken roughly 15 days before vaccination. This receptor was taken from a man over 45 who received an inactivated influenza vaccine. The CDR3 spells CATSDPQDTPGGTQYF. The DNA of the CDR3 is TGTGCCACCAGTGACCCGCAAGACACCCCTGGGGGTACGCAGTATTTT.